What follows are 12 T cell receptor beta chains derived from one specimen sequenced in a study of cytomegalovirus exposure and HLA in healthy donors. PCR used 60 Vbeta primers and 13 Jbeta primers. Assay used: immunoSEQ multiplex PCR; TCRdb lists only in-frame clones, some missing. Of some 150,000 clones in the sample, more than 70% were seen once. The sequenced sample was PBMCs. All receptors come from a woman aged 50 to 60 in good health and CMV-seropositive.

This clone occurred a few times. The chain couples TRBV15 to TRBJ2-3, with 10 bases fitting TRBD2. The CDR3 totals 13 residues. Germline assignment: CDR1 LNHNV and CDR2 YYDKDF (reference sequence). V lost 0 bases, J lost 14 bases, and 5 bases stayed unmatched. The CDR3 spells CATSREASGSPYF. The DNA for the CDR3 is TGTGCCACCAGCAGAGAAGCTAGCGGGAGTCCGTATTTT. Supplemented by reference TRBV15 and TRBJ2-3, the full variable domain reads DAMVIQNPRYQVTQFGKPVTLSCSQTLNHNVMYWYQQKSSQAPKLLFHYYDKDFNNEADTPDNFQSRRPNTSFCFLDIRSPGLGDTAMYLCATSREASGSPYFGPGTRLTVL.

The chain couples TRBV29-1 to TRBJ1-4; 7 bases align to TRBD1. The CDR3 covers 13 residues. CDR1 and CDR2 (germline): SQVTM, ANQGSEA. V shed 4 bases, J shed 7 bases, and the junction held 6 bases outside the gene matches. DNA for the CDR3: TGCAGCGTTGGAAGGGACAGAGGTGAAAAACTGTTTTTT. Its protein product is CSVGRDRGEKLFF.

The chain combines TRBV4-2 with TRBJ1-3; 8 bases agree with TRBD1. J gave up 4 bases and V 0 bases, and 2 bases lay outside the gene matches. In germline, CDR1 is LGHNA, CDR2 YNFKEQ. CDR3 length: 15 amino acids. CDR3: CASSQERTGGNTIYF. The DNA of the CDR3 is TGTGCCAGCAGCCAAGAGAGGACAGGGGGAAACACCATATATTTT.

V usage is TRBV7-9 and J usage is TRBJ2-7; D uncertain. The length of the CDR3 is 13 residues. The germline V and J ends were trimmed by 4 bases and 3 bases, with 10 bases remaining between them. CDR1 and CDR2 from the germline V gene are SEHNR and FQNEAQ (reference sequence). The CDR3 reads CASSSPGDYEQYF. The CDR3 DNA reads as TGTGCCAGCAGCTCGCCGGGTGACTACGAGCAGTACTTC.

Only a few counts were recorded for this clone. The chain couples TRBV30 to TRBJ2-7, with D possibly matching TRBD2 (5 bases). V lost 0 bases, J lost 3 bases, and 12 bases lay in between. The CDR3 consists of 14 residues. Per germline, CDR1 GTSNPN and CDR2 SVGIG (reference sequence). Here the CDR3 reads CAWSVWNEGYEQYF. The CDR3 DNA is TGTGCCTGGAGTGTTTGGAATGAGGGCTACGAGCAGTACTTC.

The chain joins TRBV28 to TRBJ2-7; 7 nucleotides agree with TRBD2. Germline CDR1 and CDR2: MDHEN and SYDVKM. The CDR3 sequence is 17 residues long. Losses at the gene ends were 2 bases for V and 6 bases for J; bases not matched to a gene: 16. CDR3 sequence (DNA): TGTGCCAGCAGTTTAGGTCGTTGGGCAGGGAGGGCGGGCGAGCAGTACTTC. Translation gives CASSLGRWAGRAGEQYF.

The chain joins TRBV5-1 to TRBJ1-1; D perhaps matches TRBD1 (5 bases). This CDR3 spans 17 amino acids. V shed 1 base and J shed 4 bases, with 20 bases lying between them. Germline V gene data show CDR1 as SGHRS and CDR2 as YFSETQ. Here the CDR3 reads CASSLYGGGVVITEAFF. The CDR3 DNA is TGCGCCAGCAGCTTGTATGGGGGAGGTGTCGTTATCACTGAAGCTTTCTTT.

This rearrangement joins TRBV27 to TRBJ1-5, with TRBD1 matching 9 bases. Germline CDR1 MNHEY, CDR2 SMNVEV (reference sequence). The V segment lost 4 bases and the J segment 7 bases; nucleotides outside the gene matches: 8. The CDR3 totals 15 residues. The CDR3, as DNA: TGTGCCAGCAGTTCGGGACAGGGTGTTCTACAGCCCCAGCATTTT. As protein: CASSSGQGVLQPQHF.

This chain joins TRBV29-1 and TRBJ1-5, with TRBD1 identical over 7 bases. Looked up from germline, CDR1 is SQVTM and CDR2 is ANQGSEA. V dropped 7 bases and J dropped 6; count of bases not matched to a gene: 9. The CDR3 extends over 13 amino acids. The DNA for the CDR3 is TGCAGCGCCGGCGACAGGGCGGGTCAGCCCCAGCATTTT. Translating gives CSAGDRAGQPQHF.

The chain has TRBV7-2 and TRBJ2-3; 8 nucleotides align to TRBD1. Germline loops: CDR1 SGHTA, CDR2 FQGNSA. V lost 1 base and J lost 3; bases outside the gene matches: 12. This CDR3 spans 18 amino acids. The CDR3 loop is CASSLGGRQGSRTDTQYF. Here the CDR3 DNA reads TGTGCCAGCAGCTTAGGAGGCCGACAGGGGTCACGGACAGATACGCAGTATTTT.

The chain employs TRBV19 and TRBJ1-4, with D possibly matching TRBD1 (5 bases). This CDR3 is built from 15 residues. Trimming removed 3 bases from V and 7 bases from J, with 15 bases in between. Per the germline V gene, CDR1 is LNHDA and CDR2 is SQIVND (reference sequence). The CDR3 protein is CASSMVQGGSEKLFF. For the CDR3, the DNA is TGTGCCAGTAGTATGGTTCAGGGAGGGAGTGAAAAACTGTTTTTT.

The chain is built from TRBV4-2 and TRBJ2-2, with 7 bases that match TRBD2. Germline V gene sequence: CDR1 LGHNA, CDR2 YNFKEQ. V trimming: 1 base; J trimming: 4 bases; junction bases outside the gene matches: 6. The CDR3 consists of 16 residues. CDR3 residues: CASSQAPREATGELFF. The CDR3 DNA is TGTGCCAGCAGCCAAGCGCCCCGGGAGGCCACCGGGGAGCTGTTTTTT.